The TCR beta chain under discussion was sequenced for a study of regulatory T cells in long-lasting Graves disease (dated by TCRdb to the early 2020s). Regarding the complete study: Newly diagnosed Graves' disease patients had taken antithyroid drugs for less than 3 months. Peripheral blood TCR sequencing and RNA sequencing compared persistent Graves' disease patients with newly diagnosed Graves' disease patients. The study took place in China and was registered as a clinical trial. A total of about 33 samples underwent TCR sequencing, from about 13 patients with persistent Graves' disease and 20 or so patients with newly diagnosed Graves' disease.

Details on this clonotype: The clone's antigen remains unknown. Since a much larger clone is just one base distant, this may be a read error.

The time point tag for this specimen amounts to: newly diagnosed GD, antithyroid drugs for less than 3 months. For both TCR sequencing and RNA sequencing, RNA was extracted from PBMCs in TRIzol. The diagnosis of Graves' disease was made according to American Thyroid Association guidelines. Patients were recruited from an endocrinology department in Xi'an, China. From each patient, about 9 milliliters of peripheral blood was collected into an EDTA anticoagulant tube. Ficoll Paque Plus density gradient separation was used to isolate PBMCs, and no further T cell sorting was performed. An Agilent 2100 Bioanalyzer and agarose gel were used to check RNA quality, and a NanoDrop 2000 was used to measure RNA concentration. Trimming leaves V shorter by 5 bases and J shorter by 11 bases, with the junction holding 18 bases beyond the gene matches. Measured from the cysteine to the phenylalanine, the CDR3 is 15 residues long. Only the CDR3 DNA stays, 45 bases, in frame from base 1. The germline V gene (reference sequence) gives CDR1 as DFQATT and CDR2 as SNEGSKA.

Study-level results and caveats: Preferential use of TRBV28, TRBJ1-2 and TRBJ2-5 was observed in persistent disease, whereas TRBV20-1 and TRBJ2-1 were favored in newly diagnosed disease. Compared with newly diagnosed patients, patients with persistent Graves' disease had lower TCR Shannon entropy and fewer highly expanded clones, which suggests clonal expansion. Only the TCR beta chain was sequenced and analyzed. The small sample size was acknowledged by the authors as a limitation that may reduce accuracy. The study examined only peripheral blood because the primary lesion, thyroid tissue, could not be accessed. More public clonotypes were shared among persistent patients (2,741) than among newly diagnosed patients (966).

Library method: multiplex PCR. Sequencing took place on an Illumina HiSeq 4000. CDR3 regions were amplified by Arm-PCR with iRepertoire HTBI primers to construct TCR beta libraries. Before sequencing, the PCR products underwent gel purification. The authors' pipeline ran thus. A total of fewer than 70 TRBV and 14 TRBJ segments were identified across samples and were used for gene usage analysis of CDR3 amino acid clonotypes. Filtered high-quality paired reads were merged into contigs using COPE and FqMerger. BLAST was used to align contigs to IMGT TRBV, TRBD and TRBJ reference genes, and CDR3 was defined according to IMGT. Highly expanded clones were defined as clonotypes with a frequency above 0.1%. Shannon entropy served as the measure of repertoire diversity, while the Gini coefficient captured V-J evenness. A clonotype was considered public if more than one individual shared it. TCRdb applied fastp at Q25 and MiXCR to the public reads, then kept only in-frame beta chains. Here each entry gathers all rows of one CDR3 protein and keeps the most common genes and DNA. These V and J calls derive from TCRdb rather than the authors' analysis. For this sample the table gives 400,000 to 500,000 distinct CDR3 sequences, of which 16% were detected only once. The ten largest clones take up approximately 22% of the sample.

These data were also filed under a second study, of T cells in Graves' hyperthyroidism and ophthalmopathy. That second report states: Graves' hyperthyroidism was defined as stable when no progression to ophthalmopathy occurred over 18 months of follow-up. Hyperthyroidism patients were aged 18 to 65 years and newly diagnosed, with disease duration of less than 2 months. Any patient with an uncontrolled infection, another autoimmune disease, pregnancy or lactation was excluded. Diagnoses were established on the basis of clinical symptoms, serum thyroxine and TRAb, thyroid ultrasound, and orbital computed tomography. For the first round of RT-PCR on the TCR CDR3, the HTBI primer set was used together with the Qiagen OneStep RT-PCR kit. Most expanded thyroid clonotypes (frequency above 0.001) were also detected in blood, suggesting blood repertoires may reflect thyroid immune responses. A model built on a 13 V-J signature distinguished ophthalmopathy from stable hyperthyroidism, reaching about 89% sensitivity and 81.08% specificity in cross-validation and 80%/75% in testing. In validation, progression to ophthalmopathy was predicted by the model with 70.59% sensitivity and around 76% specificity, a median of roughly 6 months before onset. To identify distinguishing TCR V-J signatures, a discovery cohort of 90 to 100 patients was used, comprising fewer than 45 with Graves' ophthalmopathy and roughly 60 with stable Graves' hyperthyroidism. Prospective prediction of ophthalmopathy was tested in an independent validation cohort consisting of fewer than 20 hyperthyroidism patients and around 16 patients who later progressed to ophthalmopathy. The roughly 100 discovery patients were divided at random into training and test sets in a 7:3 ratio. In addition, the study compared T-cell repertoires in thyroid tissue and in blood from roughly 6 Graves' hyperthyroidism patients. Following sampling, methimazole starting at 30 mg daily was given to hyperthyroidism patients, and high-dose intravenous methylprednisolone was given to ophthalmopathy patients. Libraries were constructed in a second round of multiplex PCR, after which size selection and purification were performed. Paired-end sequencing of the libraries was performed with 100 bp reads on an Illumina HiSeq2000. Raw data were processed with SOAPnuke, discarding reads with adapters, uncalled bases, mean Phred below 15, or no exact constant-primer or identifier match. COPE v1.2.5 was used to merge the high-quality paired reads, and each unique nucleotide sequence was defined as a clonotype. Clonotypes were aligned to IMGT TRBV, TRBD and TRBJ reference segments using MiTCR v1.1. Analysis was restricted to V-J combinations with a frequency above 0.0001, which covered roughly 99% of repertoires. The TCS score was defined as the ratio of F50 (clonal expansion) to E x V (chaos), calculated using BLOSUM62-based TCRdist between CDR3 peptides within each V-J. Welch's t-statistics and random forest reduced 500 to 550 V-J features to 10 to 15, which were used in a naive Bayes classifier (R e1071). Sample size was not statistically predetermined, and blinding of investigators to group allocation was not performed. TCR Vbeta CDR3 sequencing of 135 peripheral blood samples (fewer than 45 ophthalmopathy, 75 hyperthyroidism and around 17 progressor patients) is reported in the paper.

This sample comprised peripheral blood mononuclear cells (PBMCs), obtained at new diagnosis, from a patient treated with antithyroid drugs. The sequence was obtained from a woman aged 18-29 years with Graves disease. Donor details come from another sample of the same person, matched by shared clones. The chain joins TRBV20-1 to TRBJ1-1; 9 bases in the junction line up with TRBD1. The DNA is TGCAGTGCTCCCCCTCAGACCGGGACAGGGTTTTGCGCTTTCTTT. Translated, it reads CSAPPQTGTGFCAFF.